This TCR beta chain came from a study of T cells in Graves' hyperthyroidism and ophthalmopathy. The germline V and J ends were trimmed by 1 base and 10 bases, with 24 bases remaining between them. Germline V gene sequence: CDR1 LGHNA, CDR2 YNFKEQ. The CDR3 is made up of 17 amino acids. RNA transcripts were the template for amplifying TCR beta CDR3 regions. During a first-round RT-PCR of the TCR CDR3, the HTBI primer set was used. Each CDR3 protein gets one entry after TCRdb re-called the multiplex PCR reads with MiXCR. The repertoire includes hundreds of thousands of distinct CDR3 sequences, about a sixth of them detected once, and around 30% sits in the top ten. The study, taken as a whole, reports: In the blood, most expanded thyroid clonotypes above 0.001 appeared as well.

At least 3 on the Clinical Activity Score was recorded for ophthalmopathy patients, who also had NOSPECS grade at least 4 and duration under 3 months. The diagnoses drew upon clinical symptoms, serum thyroxine and TRAb, thyroid ultrasound and orbital computed tomography. This sample holds PBMCs from about 9.3 ml fresh peripheral blood. This clonotype came up a few times. What it binds is not known. Sequencing was carried out using blood. V gene TRBV4-2 combines with J gene TRBJ2-3; the D gene could be TRBD1 or TRBD2 (6 bases each). The clonotype was recovered from a woman between 18 and 29 years old with Graves' ophthalmopathy. CDR3 amino acids: CASSQGRWGAIEGAQYF. The CDR3 DNA is TGTGCCAGCAGCCAAGGACGATGGGGGGCGATCGAAGGGGCGCAGTATTTT.